The T cell receptor (beta chain) under discussion was sequenced for a study of blood T cell repertoires in COVID-19. Study overall: COVID-19 samples, acute and convalescent, were from the United States, Italy and Spain. PBMCs, B-cell-depleted T cells, or T cells provided the cDNA or gDNA that made up the material.

Only in-frame clones appear in the TCRdb table, and some are missing; sequencing was by immunoSEQ multiplex PCR. The repertoire holds 200,000 to 250,000 clones, with 86% as singletons. Source material: peripheral blood. This clonotype was sampled from a woman aged 45-65 years with acute or convalescent COVID-19.

The DNA of the CDR3 is TGCGCCAGCAGTGAGTCACAGGGCACCTACGAGCAGTACTTC. Amino acids: CASSESQGTYEQYF. The rearrangement joins TRBV10-2 to TRBJ2-7; tentatively, D is TRBD1 (6 bases). V lost 0 bases to trimming and J lost 2 bases, with 8 bases between them. Germline CDR1 WSHSY, CDR2 SAAADI. There are 14 residues in the CDR3.